This TCR beta chain was captured by sequencing in a study of CD8+ T cells in alopecia areata. Looking at the study overall: Affected scalp percentage gauged treated patients' severity.

CDR1 is MNHEY, CDR2 SVGAGI, per germline. V was pared by 6 bases and J by 4 bases, with 10 bases of the junction left unmatched. CDR3 length: 15 residues. Treatment specified: oral pan-JAK inhibitor, 5-10 mg twice daily. Extraction of RNA preceded its reverse transcription into cDNA, which served as the sequencing template. Produced via immunoSEQ multiplex PCR; TCRdb's table is partial and in-frame only. Found here are 95,000 to 100,000 clones, roughly 64% of them singletons; the top ten hold roughly 16%. Study findings and constraints: Scalp clonality, together with expanded CD8+ clones among the top 100, fell significantly with tofacitinib.

Regarding this clone: Its matching antigen is unknown.

Sequences were derived from CD8+ T cells sorted from blood, sampled at week 4, from a patient treated with tofacitinib. This receptor was identified in a human donor with alopecia areata. V usage is TRBV6-5 and J usage is TRBJ2-5; 8 nucleotides align to TRBD1. This CDR3 reads CASSPTGGRGETQYF. CDR3 sequence (DNA): TGTGCCAGCAGCCCCACAGGGGGGAGAGGAGAGACCCAGTACTTC.